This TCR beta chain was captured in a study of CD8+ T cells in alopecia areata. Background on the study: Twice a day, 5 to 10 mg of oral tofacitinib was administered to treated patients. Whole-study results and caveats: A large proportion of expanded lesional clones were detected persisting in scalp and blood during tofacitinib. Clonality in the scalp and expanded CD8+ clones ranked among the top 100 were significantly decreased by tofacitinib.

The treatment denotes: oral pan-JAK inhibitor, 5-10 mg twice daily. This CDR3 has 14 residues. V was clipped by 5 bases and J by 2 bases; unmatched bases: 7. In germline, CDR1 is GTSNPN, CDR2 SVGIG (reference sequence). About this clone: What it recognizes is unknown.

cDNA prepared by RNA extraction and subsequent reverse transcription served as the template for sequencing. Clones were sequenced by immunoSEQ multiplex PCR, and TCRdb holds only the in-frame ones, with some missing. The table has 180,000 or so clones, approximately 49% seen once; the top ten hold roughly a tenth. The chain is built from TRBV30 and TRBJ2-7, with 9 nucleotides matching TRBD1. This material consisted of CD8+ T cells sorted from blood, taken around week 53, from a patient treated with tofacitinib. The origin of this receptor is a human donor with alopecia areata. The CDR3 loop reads CAWDYRQGAYEQYF. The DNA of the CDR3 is TGTGCCTGGGACTACAGACAGGGGGCCTACGAGCAGTACTTC.